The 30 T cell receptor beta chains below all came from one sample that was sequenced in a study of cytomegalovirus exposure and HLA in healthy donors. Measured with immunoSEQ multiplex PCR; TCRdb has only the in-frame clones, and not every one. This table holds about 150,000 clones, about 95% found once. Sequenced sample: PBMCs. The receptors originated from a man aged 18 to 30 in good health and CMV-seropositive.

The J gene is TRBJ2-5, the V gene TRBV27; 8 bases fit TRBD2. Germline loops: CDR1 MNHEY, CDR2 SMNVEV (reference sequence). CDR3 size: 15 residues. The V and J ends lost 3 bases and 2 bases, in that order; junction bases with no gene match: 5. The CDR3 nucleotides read TGTGCCAGCAGTTTTCAGCGGGAGATGCAAGAGACCCAGTACTTC. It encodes CASSFQREMQETQYF.

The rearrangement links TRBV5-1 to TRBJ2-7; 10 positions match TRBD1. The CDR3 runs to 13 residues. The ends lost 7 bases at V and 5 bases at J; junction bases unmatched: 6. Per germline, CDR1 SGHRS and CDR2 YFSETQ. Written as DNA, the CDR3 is TGCGCCAGCGGACAGGGGGATGGAGACGAGCAGTACTTC. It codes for CASGQGDGDEQYF.

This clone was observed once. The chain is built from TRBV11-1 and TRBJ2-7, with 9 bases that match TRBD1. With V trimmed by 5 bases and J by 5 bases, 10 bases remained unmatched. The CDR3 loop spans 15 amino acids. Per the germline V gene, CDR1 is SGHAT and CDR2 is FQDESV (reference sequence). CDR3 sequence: CASSITGTGLNEQYF. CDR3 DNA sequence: TGTGCCAGCAGCATAACCGGGACAGGGCTTAACGAGCAGTACTTC.

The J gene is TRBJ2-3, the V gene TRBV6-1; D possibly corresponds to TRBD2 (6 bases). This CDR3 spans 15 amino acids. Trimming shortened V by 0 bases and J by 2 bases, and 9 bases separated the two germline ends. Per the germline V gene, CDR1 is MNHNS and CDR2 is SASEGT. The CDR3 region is CASSEAAGNTDTQYF. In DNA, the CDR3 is TGTGCCAGCAGTGAAGCGGCGGGGAACACAGATACGCAGTATTTT.

For the CDR3, the DNA is TGTGCCAGCAGCTCGACAGGGCTCAACTATGGCTACACCTTC. Protein: CASSSTGLNYGYTF. V gene TRBV5-6 combines with J gene TRBJ1-2, with TRBD1 matching 7 bases. This CDR3 contains 14 residues. Germline CDR1 and CDR2: SGHDT and YYEEEE. V was pared by 3 bases and J by 2 bases, with 4 bases of the junction left unmatched.

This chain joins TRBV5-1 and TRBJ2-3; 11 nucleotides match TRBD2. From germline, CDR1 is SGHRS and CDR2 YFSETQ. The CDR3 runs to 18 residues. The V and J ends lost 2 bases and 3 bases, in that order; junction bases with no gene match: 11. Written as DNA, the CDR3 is TGCGCCAGCAGCTTAATGGGTCCGACTAGCGGGGCTACAGATACGCAGTATTTT. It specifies CASSLMGPTSGATDTQYF.

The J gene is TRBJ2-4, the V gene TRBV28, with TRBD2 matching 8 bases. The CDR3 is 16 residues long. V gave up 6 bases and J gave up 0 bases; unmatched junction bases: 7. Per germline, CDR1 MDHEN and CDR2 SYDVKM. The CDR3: CASSQSGSAAKNIQYF. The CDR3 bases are TGTGCCAGCAGCCAAAGCGGGAGTGCAGCCAAAAACATTCAGTACTTC.

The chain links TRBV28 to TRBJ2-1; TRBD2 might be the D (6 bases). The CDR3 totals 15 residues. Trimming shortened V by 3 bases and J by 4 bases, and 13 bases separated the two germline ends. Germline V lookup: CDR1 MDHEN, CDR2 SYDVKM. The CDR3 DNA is TGTGCCAGCAGTTTCAAGGGACTTTTATACAATGAGCAGTTCTTC. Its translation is CASSFKGLLYNEQFF.

CDR3 region: CASSLVGQVKTGELFF. CDR3 bases: TGTGCCAGCAGCTTAGTCGGCCAGGTTAAGACCGGGGAGCTGTTTTTT. The chain uses TRBV11-2 and TRBJ2-2; D not resolved. The CDR3 length is 16 residues. The germline CDR1 and CDR2 sequences are SGHAT and FQNNGV. Between the trimmed V and J ends, which lost 1 base and 5 bases, there was a span of 14 bases.

CDR3: CASTLWSAYEQYF. CDR3 nucleotides: TGTGCCAGCACGCTGTGGAGCGCCTACGAGCAGTACTTC. The chain couples TRBV2 to TRBJ2-7; D is undetermined. This CDR3 region has 13 residues. Trimming pared 7 bases from V and 2 bases from J, leaving 12 bases between. Germline V lookup: CDR1 SNHLY, CDR2 FYNNEI.

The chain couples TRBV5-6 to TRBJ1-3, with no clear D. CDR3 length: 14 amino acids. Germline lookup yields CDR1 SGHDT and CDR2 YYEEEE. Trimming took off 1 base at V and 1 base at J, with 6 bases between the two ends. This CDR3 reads CASSLHSSGNTIYF. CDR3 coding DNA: TGTGCCAGCAGCTTGCACTCGTCTGGAAACACCATATATTTT.

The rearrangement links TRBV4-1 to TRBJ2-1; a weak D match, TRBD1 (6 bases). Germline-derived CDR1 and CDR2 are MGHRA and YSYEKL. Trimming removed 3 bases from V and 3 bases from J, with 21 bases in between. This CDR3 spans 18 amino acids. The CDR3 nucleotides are TGCGCCAGCAGCCAGGAAAGAAACAGGGTTACTTACTACAATGAGCAGTTCTTC. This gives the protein CASSQERNRVTYYNEQFF.

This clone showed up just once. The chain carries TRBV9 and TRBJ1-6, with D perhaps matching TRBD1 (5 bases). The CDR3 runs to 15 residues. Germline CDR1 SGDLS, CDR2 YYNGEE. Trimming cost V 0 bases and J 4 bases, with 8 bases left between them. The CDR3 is CASSVETDYNSPLHF. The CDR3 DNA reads TGTGCCAGCAGCGTAGAGACAGATTATAATTCACCCCTCCACTTT.

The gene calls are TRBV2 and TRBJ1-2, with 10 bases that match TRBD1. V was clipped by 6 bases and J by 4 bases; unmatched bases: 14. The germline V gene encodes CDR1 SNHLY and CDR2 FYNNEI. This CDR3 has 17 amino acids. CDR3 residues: CASSSGTGASKSYGYTF. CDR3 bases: TGTGCCAGCAGCTCGGGGACAGGGGCCTCAAAATCCTATGGCTACACCTTC.

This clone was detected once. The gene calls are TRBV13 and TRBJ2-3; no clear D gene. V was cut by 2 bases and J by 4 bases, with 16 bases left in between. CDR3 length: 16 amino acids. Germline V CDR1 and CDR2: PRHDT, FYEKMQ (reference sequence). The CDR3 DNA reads TGTGCCAGCAGCTTAAGTACTACTCCTGGCGCAGATACGCAGTATTTT. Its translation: CASSLSTTPGADTQYF.

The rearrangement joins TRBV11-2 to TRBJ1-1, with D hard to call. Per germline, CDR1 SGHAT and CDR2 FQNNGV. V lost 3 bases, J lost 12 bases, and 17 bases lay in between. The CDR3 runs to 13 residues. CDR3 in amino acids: CASSFAPGRGTFF. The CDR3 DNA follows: TGTGCCAGCAGCTTTGCCCCCGGGAGAGGGACTTTCTTT.

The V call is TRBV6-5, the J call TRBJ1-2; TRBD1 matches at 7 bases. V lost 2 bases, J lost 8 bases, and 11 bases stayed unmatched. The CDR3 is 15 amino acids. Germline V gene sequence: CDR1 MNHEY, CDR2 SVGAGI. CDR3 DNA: TGTGCCAGCAGTTACCGGAGCCGGGACAGTGGGGGCTACACCTTC. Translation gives CASSYRSRDSGGYTF.

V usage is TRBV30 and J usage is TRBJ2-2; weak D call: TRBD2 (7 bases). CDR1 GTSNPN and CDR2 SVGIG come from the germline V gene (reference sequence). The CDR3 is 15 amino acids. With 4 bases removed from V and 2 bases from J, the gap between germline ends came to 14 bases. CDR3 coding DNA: TGTGCCTGGACCGCCGGGGGGCGTAACACCGGGGAGCTGTTTTTT. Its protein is CAWTAGGRNTGELFF.

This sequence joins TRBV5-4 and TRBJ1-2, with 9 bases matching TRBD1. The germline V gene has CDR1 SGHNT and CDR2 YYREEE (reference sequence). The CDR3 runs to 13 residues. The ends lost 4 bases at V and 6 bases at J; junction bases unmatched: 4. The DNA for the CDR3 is TGTGCCAGCAGCATACAGGGGGCCGATGGCTACACCTTC. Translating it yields CASSIQGADGYTF.

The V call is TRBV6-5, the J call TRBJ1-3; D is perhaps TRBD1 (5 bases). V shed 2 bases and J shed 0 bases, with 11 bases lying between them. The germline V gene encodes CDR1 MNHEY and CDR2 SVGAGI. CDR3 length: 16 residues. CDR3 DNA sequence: TGTGCCAGCAGTTACGTGGCAGGGCCCTCTGGAAACACCATATATTTT. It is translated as CASSYVAGPSGNTIYF.

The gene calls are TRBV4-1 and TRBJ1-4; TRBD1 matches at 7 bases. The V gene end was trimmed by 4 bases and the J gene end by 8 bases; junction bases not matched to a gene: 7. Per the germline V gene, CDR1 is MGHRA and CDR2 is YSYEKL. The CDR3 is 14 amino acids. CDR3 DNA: TGCGCCAGCAGCCTTGACAGGGCCATAGAAAAACTGTTTTTT. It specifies CASSLDRAIEKLFF.

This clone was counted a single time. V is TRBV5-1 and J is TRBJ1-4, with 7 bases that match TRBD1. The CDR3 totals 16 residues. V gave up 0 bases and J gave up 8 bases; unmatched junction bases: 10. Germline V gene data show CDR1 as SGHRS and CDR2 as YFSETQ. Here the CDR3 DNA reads TGCGCCAGCAGCTTGGTCCCGACAGGGCCTGGGGAAAAACTGTTTTTT. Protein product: CASSLVPTGPGEKLFF.

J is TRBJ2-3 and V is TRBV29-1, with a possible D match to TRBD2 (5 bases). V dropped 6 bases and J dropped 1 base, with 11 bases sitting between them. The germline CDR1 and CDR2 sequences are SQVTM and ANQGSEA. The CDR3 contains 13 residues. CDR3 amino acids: CSVRGPGTDTQYF. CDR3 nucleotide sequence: TGCAGCGTGAGAGGGCCGGGCACAGATACGCAGTATTTT.

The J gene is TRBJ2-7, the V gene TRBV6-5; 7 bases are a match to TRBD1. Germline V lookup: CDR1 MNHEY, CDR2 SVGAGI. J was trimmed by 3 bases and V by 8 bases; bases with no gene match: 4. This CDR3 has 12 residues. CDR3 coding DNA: TGTGCCAGCGGCCGGACAGGCTACGAGCAGTACTTC. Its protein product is CASGRTGYEQYF.

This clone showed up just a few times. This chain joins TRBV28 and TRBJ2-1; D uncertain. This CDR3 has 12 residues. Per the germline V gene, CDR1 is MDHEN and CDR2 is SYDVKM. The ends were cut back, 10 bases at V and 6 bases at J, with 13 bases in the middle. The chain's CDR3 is CAILFPGNEQFF. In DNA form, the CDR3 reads TGTGCCATCCTCTTCCCGGGCAATGAGCAGTTCTTC.

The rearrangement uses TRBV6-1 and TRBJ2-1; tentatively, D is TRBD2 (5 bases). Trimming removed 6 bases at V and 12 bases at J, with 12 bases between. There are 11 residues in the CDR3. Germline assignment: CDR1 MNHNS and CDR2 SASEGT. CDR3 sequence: CASSLATLQFF. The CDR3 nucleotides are TGTGCCAGCAGCCTAGCAACATTGCAGTTCTTC.

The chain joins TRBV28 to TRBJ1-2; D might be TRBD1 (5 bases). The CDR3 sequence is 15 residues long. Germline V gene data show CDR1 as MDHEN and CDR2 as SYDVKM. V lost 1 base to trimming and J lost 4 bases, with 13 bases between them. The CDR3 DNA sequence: TGTGCCAGCAGTTTATCCCCAGGGTCTCTCTATGGCTACACCTTC. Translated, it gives CASSLSPGSLYGYTF.

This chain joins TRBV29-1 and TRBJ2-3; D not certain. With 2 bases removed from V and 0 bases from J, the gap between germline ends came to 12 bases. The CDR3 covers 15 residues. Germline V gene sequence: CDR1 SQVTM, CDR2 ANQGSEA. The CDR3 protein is CSVETPGASTDTQYF. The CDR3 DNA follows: TGCAGCGTTGAAACCCCAGGTGCTAGCACAGATACGCAGTATTTT.

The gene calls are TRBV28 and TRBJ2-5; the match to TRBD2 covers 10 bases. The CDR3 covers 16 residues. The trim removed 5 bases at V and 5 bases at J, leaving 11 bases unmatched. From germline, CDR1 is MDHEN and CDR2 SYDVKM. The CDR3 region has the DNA TGTGCCAGCAGTACCCGCCTAGCGGGAGTGGGGGAGACCCAGTACTTC. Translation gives CASSTRLAGVGETQYF.

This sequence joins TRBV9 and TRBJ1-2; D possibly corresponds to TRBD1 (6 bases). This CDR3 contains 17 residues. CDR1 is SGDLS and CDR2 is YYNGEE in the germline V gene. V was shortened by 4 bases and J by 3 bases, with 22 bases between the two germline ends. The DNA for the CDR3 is TGTGCCAGCAGCCATTCTAAACAGGGCCGAGGGGACTATGGCTACACCTTC. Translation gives CASSHSKQGRGDYGYTF.